These 25 T cell receptor beta chains were all obtained from the same sample, sequenced in a study of cytomegalovirus exposure and HLA in healthy donors. This PCR relied on a set of 60 Vbeta primers and 13 Jbeta primers. Repertoires were generated with immunoSEQ multiplex PCR, while TCRdb's copy carries only in-frame clones and drops some. This sample carries about 130,000 clones, 55% to 75% of them seen once, and the ten largest clones take less than 5%. Sequencing input: PBMCs. The receptors stem from a man in his fifties or sixties in good health and CMV-seropositive.

Comments on this clone: Within the sample, other DNA sequences also encode this same CDR3. V usage is TRBV5-1 and J usage is TRBJ1-5; TRBD1 agrees at 10 bases. V was pared by 4 bases and J by 4 bases, with 2 bases of the junction left unmatched. This CDR3 spans 14 amino acids. Germline CDR1 reads SGHRS; CDR2 reads YFSETQ. CDR3 sequence reads: CASSPGQGNQPQHF. CDR3 coding DNA: TGCGCCAGCAGCCCGGGACAGGGGAATCAGCCCCAGCATTTT.

The CDR3 region is CASSYLVPGTEAFF. CDR3 coding DNA: TGTGCCAGCAGTTACTTGGTGCCGGGGACTGAAGCTTTCTTT. The chain joins TRBV6-5 to TRBJ1-1; no clear D. CDR1 is MNHEY, CDR2 SVGAGI, per germline. V was trimmed by 1 base and J by 5 bases, leaving 11 bases between them. The CDR3 spans 14 residues.

This chain links TRBV7-2 with TRBJ2-3, with 15 positions matching TRBD2. The CDR3 length is 16 residues. The junction had 5 bases not matched to a gene; V was cut back by 3 bases and J by 7 bases. Germline V gene sequence: CDR1 SGHTA, CDR2 FQGNSA. CDR3 in amino acids: CASSLGTSGRSNTQYF. The DNA for the CDR3 is TGTGCCAGCAGCTTGGGGACTAGCGGGAGGAGTAATACGCAGTATTTT.

The V gene is TRBV5-1, the J gene TRBJ1-1; 8 nucleotides line up with TRBD1. V was pared by 7 bases and J by 3 bases, with 11 bases of the junction left unmatched. Germline assignment: CDR1 SGHRS and CDR2 YFSETQ. This CDR3 region has 15 residues. The CDR3 protein is CASAPSWTGYTEAFF. CDR3 bases: TGCGCCAGCGCCCCGAGTTGGACAGGGTACACTGAAGCTTTCTTT.

This chain links TRBV6-5 with TRBJ2-7; no clear D gene. Trimming removed 2 bases at V and 1 base at J, with 9 bases between. Germline loops: CDR1 MNHEY, CDR2 SVGAGI. The CDR3 runs to 14 residues. DNA for the CDR3: TGTGCCAGCAGTTACAGTTTAGTTTCCTACGAGCAGTACTTC. It codes for CASSYSLVSYEQYF.

The V and J genes are TRBV4-3 and TRBJ2-6; a possible D gene is TRBD1 (6 bases). The CDR3 spans 16 residues. Per the germline V gene, CDR1 is LGHNA and CDR2 is YSLEER. The ends were cut back, 5 bases at V and 0 bases at J, with 11 bases in the middle. The CDR3 region has the DNA TGCGCCAGCAGCGATGGGGGACACTCTGGGGCCAACGTCCTGACTTTC. Protein: CASSDGGHSGANVLTF.

This chain uses TRBV9 with TRBJ1-2, with 9 bases matching TRBD1. There are 15 residues in the CDR3. CDR1 and CDR2 from the germline V gene are SGDLS and YYNGEE. Trimming at V came to 2 bases and at J to 3 bases, leaving 5 bases not matched to a gene. This CDR3 is CASSVRGQGHYGYTF. The CDR3 DNA is TGTGCCAGCAGCGTGAGGGGACAGGGCCACTATGGCTACACCTTC. Variable domain in full (rest from reference TRBV9 and TRBJ1-2): DSGVTQTPKHLITATGQRVTLRCSPRSGDLSVYWYQQSLDQGLQFLIQYYNGEERAKGNILERFSAQQFPDLHSELNLSSLELGDSALYFCASSVRGQGHYGYTFGSGTRLTVV.

To note about this clone: Other DNA sequences in the sample encode the same CDR3. The V and J genes are TRBV7-2 and TRBJ1-1; no firm D call. Trimming cost V 5 bases and J 1 base, with 8 bases left between them. CDR1 and CDR2 from the germline V gene are SGHTA and FQGNSA. The CDR3 runs 13 residues. CDR3 bases: TGTGCCAGCAGCCTCACTTGGAACACTGAAGCTTTCTTT. Translating gives CASSLTWNTEAFF. Full variable domain (remainder filled in from reference TRBV7-2 and TRBJ1-1): GAGVSQSPSNKVTEKGKDVELRCDPISGHTALYWYRQSLGQGLEFLIYFQGNSAPDKSGLPSDRFSAERTGGSVSTLTIQRTQQEDSAVYLCASSLTWNTEAFFGQGTRLTVV.

V and J are TRBV14 and TRBJ2-7; 11 nucleotides match TRBD2. The CDR3 covers 16 residues. V was pared by 1 base and J by 0 bases, with 2 bases of the junction left unmatched. The V gene's germline CDR1 is SGHDN and CDR2 FVKESK. The CDR3 loop reads CASSQGGLAASYEQYF. The CDR3 nucleotides read TGTGCCAGCAGCCAAGGGGGACTAGCGGCCTCCTACGAGCAGTACTTC.

V usage is TRBV29-1 and J usage is TRBJ1-1; D remains unclear. This CDR3 region has 11 residues. V was clipped by 6 bases and J by 4 bases, with 9 bases between them. Germline V gives CDR1 SQVTM, CDR2 ANQGSEA. CDR3 amino acids: CSVPRGTEAFF. In DNA, the CDR3 is TGCAGCGTGCCACGGGGCACTGAAGCTTTCTTT.

This clone was picked up one time. This chain uses TRBV18 with TRBJ2-1, with D perhaps TRBD2 (5 bases). The CDR3 totals 14 residues. V gave up 3 bases and J gave up 2 bases, with 8 bases separating them. Germline-derived CDR1 and CDR2 are KGHSH and LQKENI. The CDR3 reads CASSPREPYNEQFF. CDR3 bases: TGTGCCAGCTCACCGAGGGAACCCTACAATGAGCAGTTCTTC.

The chain uses TRBV5-4 and TRBJ1-4; TRBD1 matches at 8 bases. V lost 4 bases, J lost 4 bases, and 3 bases stayed unmatched. The CDR3 spans 14 residues. Per germline, CDR1 SGHNT and CDR2 YYREEE (reference sequence). The CDR3 reads CASSQDRDNEKLFF. DNA for the CDR3: TGTGCCAGCAGCCAGGACAGGGATAATGAAAAACTGTTTTTT.

This clone came up a few times. The J gene is TRBJ2-5, the V gene TRBV5-1; D is undetermined. The germline V and J ends were trimmed by 2 bases and 2 bases, with 7 bases remaining between them. The CDR3 has 13 residues. CDR1 and CDR2 (germline): SGHRS, YFSETQ. The CDR3 spells CASSFGVQETQYF. The DNA for the CDR3 is TGCGCCAGCAGCTTTGGAGTTCAAGAGACCCAGTACTTC. The whole variable domain, filled in from reference TRBV5-1 and TRBJ2-5, reads KAGVTQTPRYLIKTRGQQVTLSCSPISGHRSVSWYQQTPGQGLQFLFEYFSETQRNKGNFPGRFSGRQFSNSRSEMNVSTLELGDSALYLCASSFGVQETQYFGPGTRLLVL.

This chain connects TRBV5-1 to TRBJ2-7, with D unclear. V lost 7 bases to trimming and J lost 6 bases, with 20 bases between them. The V gene's germline CDR1 is SGHRS and CDR2 YFSETQ. This CDR3 has 14 residues. For the CDR3, the DNA is TGCGCCAGCGGTCCCTTCCCAGGATCTGGCGAGCAGTACTTC. It yields the protein CASGPFPGSGEQYF.

J is TRBJ1-2 and V is TRBV7-2; TRBD1 might be the D (5 bases). V shed 5 bases and J shed 7 bases, with 14 bases lying between them. The germline V gene encodes CDR1 SGHTA and CDR2 FQGNSA. The CDR3 runs 13 residues. CDR3 protein: CASSPGLQSGYTF. DNA for the CDR3: TGTGCCAGCAGCCCGGGACTCCAGAGTGGCTACACCTTC.

The table lists this clone with a count of one. The rearrangement uses TRBV6-1 and TRBJ1-5, with D uncertain. Trimming stripped 4 bases from V and 7 bases from J, with 11 bases between. The CDR3 contains 13 residues. The germline V gene has CDR1 MNHNS and CDR2 SASEGT. The CDR3 reads CASSAEGSQPQHF. The CDR3 region has the DNA TGTGCCAGCAGTGCTGAGGGAAGCCAGCCCCAGCATTTT.

The gene calls are TRBV9 and TRBJ2-3; no definite D call. V was pared by 4 bases and J by 0 bases, with 12 bases between. Germline CDR1 and CDR2: SGDLS and YYNGEE. This CDR3 has 15 amino acids. CDR3 DNA: TGTGCCAGCAGCTCCGGGTCAACTAGCACAGATACGCAGTATTTT. The encoded protein is CASSSGSTSTDTQYF.

This chain links TRBV27 with TRBJ1-5; perhaps TRBD1 as D (5 bases). The CDR3 runs to 14 residues. V lost 6 bases to trimming and J lost 3 bases, with 12 bases between them. The V gene's germline CDR1 is MNHEY and CDR2 SMNVEV (reference sequence). The CDR3 reads CASRARGSNQPQHF. For the CDR3, the DNA is TGTGCCAGCAGAGCTAGGGGTTCCAATCAGCCCCAGCATTTT.

Here the CDR3 reads CASSIGTGDYGYTF. As DNA, the CDR3 is TGTGCCAGTAGTATAGGGACAGGGGACTATGGCTACACCTTC. The rearrangement links TRBV19 to TRBJ1-2; TRBD1 agrees at 9 bases. Germline assignment: CDR1 LNHDA and CDR2 SQIVND (reference sequence). Germline trimming cut 1 base from V and 3 bases from J; bases unmatched to any gene: 0. The CDR3 totals 14 residues.

In regard to this clone: Germline and junction disagree at one end, which may indicate a read error. This chain uses TRBV5-1 with TRBJ1-1; 10 bases are a match to TRBD1. Germline CDR1 is SGHRS and CDR2 is YFSETQ. CDR3 size: 17 residues. The CDR3 DNA is TGCGCCAGCAGTTTGGGACAGGGGAGTCCTATGAACACTGAAGCTTTCTTT. Encoded protein: CASSLGQGSPMNTEAFF.

The chain uses TRBV11-3 and TRBJ2-7; the D is unclear. The V end was cut by 3 bases, the J end by 3 bases, with 3 bases between. The CDR3 runs 11 residues. Looked up from germline, CDR1 is SGHNT and CDR2 is YENEEA. This chain's CDR3 is CASSFRYEQYF. The CDR3 DNA reads as TGTGCCAGCAGCTTTCGCTACGAGCAGTACTTC.

V gene TRBV5-1 combines with J gene TRBJ2-1, with D maybe TRBD2 (5 bases). The V end was cut by 1 base, the J end by 4 bases, with 15 bases between. Germline V gene sequence: CDR1 SGHRS, CDR2 YFSETQ. The CDR3 runs 16 residues. The CDR3 reads CASSLSNSARYNEQFF. In DNA, the CDR3 is TGCGCCAGCAGCTTGAGTAATAGCGCGAGGTACAATGAGCAGTTCTTC.

This clone was observed a handful of times. This rearrangement joins TRBV18 to TRBJ1-2; 7 bases are a match to TRBD1. The J segment lost 6 bases and the V segment lost 2 bases, leaving 9 bases of the junction unmatched. The CDR3 length is 15 residues. The germline gives CDR1 KGHSH, CDR2 LQKENI. This chain's CDR3 is CASSPGQADMNGYTF. The CDR3 coding sequence is TGTGCCAGCTCACCAGGACAGGCTGATATGAATGGCTACACCTTC.

The chain carries TRBV5-1 and TRBJ1-4, with 8 positions matching TRBD1. The CDR3 loop spans 14 amino acids. Germline V lookup: CDR1 SGHRS, CDR2 YFSETQ. The junction had 4 bases not matched to a gene; V was cut back by 5 bases and J by 4 bases. CDR3 amino acids: CASSSQGDNEKLFF. CDR3 nucleotide sequence: TGCGCCAGCAGTTCACAGGGGGATAATGAAAAACTGTTTTTT.

The J gene is TRBJ1-2, the V gene TRBV6-5; 7 positions agree with TRBD1. The CDR3 totals 15 residues. CDR1 is MNHEY and CDR2 is SVGAGI in the germline V gene. The ends lost 5 bases at V and 4 bases at J; junction bases unmatched: 10. CDR3 in DNA: TGTGCCAGCAGTATGCGACAGGGTGGTTCCTATGGCTACACCTTC. Protein sequence: CASSMRQGGSYGYTF.